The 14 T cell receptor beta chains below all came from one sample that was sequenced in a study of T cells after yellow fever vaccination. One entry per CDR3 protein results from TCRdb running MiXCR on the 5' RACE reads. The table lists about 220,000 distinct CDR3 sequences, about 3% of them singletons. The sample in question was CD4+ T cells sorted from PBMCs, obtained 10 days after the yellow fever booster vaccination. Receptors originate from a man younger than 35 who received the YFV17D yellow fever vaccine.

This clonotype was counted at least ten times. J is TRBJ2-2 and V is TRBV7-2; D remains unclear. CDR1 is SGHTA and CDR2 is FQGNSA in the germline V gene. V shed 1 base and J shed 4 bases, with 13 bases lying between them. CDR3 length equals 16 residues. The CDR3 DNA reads TGTGCCAGCAGCTTAGAGCCCGGACCCGGCACCGGGGAGCTGTTTTTT. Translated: CASSLEPGPGTGELFF.

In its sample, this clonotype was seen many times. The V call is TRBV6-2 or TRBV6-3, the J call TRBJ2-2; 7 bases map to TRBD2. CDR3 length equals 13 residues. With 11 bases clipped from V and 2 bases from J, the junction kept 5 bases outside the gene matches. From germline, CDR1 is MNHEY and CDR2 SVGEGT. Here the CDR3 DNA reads TGTGCCGGTCGGGGGGATAACACCGGGGAGCTGTTTTTT. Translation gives CAGRGDNTGELFF.

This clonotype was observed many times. CDR3 sequence reads: CASSQWPKGKGTNEKLFF. CDR3 nucleotide sequence: TGTGCCAGCAGCCAGTGGCCCAAGGGGAAAGGAACTAATGAAAAACTGTTTTTT. This chain uses TRBV14 with TRBJ1-4; possibly TRBD1 for D (5 bases). Trimming left V 3 bases short and J 1 base short, with 18 bases between. Germline CDR1 SGHDN, CDR2 FVKESK. CDR3 length equals 18 residues.

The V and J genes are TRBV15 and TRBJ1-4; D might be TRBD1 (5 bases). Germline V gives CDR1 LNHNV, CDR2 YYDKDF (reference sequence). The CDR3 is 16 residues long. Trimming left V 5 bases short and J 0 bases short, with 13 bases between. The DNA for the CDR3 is TGTGCCACCAGCGGTTGGGACGGTGCAACTAATGAAAAACTGTTTTTT. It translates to CATSGWDGATNEKLFF.

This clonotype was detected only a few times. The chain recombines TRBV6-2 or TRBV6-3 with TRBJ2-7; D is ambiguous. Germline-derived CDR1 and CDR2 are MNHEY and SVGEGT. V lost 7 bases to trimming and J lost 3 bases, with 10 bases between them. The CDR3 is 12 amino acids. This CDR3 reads CASNTYNYEQYF. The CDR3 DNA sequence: TGTGCCAGCAATACGTACAACTACGAGCAGTACTTC.

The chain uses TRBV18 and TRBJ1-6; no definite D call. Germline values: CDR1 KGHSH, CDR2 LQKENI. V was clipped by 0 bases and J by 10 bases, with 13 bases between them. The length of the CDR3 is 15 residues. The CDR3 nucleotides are TGTGCCAGCTCACCACCGGGATCGGCGGAATCACCCCTCCACTTT. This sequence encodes CASSPPGSAESPLHF.

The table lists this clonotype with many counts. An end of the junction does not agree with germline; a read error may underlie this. The CDR3 nucleotides read TGTGCCAGCAGCTTAGCGGGCACAGATACGCAGTATTTT. Encoded protein: CASSLAGTDTQYF. The chain has TRBV5-1 and TRBJ2-3; the D gene is possibly TRBD2 (6 bases). Per the germline V gene, CDR1 is SGHRS and CDR2 is YFSETQ. CDR3 length: 13 amino acids.

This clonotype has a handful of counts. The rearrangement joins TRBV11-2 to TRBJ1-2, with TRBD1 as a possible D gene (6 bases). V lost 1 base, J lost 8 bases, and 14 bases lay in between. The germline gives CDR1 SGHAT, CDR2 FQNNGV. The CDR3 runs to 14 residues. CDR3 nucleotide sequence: TGTGCCAGCAGCTTAGGTACAGGGTCGTGGGGCTACACCTTC. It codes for CASSLGTGSWGYTF. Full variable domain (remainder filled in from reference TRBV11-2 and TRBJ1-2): EAGVAQSPRYKIIEKRQSVAFWCNPISGHATLYWYQQILGQGPKLLIQFQNNGVVDDSQLPKDRFSAERLKGVDSTLKIQPAKLEDSAVYLCASSLGTGSWGYTFGSGTRLTVV.

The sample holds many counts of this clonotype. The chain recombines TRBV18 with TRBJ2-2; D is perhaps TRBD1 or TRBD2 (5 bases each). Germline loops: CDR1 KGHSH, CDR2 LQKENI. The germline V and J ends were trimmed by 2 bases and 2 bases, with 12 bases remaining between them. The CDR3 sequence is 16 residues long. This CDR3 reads CASSPNPGGNTGELFF. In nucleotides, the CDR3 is TGTGCCAGCTCACCAAATCCTGGGGGAAACACCGGGGAGCTGTTTTTT.

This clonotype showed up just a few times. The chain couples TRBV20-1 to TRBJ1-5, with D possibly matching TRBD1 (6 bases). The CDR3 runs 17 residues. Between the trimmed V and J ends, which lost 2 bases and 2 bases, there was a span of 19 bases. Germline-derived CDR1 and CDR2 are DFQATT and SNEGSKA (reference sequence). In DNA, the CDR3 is TGCAGTGCTAGATTCAGGGGCGCGCTTGGACGCAATCAGCCCCAGCATTTT. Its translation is CSARFRGALGRNQPQHF.

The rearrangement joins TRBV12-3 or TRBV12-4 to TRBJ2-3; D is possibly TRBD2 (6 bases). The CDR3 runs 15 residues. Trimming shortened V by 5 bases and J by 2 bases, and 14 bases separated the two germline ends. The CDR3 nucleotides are TGTGCCAGCAGTGGCTCATTAGCGGCCACAGATACGCAGTATTTT. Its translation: CASSGSLAATDTQYF.

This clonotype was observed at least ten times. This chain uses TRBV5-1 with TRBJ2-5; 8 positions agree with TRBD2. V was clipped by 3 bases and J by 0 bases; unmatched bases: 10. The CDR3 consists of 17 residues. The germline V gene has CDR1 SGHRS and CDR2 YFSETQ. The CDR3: CASSYNRSGVNQETQYF. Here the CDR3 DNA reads TGCGCCAGCAGCTACAATCGTAGCGGGGTAAACCAAGAGACCCAGTACTTC.

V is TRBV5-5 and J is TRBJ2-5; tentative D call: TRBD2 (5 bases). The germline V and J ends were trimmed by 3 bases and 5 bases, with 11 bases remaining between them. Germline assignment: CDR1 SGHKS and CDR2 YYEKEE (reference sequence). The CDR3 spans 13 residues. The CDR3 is CASSSGREETQYF. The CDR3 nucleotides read TGTGCCAGCAGCTCGGGTAGGGAGGAGACCCAGTACTTC.

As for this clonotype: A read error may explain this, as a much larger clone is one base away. The CDR3 region is CCVGGEGTIYF. CDR3 sequence (DNA): TGCTGCGTTGGAGGGGAAGGAACCATATATTTT. The J gene is TRBJ1-3, the V gene TRBV29-1, with a tentative D call TRBD1 (5 bases). CDR3 length: 11 residues. Per the germline V gene, CDR1 is SQVTM and CDR2 is ANQGSEA.